This T cell receptor (beta chain) was captured by sequencing in a study of T cells in Graves' hyperthyroidism and ophthalmopathy. Amplification of TCR beta CDR3 regions used RNA as the template. When the TCR CDR3 underwent first-round RT-PCR, the HTBI primer set was used. TCRdb analysed the multiplex PCR reads with MiXCR anew, one entry per CDR3 protein. The data contain some 150,000 distinct CDR3 sequences, approximately 20% of them singletons. Many counts were recorded for this clonotype. The antigen is not known. Whole-study findings and limits: Appearing also in blood were most of the thyroid clonotypes expanded above 0.001. From stable hyperthyroidism, ophthalmopathy was set apart by a 13 V-J model. With a median lead of 6.5 months before onset, the model predicted ophthalmopathy.

Each diagnosis was grounded in clinical symptoms, serum thyroxine and TRAb, thyroid ultrasound, and orbital computed tomography. CDR1 and CDR2 (germline): SNHLY, FYNNEI. This CDR3 region has 15 residues. V lost 0 bases, J lost 6 bases, and 11 bases lay in between. The specimen sequenced was blood. The sequence derives from a woman in her fifties or sixties with Graves' hyperthyroidism that later progressed to Graves' ophthalmopathy. The chain combines TRBV2 with TRBJ2-2, with a tentative D call TRBD1 (5 bases). The CDR3 region has the DNA TGTGCCAGCAGTGAAGCGCAGATCAGGGCCGGGGAGCTGTTTTTT. It translates to CASSEAQIRAGELFF. Full variable domain (remainder filled in from reference TRBV2 and TRBJ2-2): EPEVTQTPSHQVTQMGQEVILRCVPISNHLYFYWYRQILGQKVEFLVSFYNNEISEKSEIFDDQFSVERPDGSNFTLKIRSTKLEDSAMYFCASSEAQIRAGELFFGEGSRLTVL.